This section outlines one T cell receptor beta chain sequence together with its context. No antigen is known for it. The data derive from a study of cytomegalovirus exposure and HLA in healthy donors. General study points: In vitro checks showed that three CMV-associated chains really do target CMV antigens. Most TCR sequences proved rare, with some public TCRs found in many donors.

Vbeta (60) and Jbeta (13) primers were used in the PCR. Under the authors' procedure: Per a later analysis, the number of unique TCR beta chains was roughly 83 million, of which roughly 11 million were shared. The method was immunoSEQ multiplex PCR; TCRdb's version includes in-frame clones alone and lacks a portion of them. D and trimming come from the DNA, and the V and J calls and clone size come from that table. The sample holds more than 200,000 clones, 82% seen once. This receptor was identified in a man between 40 and 49 years old in good health and CMV-seropositive. Sequencing was done on a sample of PBMCs.

The chain's CDR3 is CSGRTGDNEQFF. The DNA of the CDR3 is TGCAGCGGCAGGACAGGGGACAATGAGCAGTTCTTC. The V gene is TRBV29-1, the J gene TRBJ2-1, with 9 bases matching TRBD1. The trim removed 7 bases at V and 5 bases at J, leaving 3 bases unmatched. This CDR3 spans 12 amino acids. CDR1 and CDR2 (germline): SQVTM, ANQGSEA.